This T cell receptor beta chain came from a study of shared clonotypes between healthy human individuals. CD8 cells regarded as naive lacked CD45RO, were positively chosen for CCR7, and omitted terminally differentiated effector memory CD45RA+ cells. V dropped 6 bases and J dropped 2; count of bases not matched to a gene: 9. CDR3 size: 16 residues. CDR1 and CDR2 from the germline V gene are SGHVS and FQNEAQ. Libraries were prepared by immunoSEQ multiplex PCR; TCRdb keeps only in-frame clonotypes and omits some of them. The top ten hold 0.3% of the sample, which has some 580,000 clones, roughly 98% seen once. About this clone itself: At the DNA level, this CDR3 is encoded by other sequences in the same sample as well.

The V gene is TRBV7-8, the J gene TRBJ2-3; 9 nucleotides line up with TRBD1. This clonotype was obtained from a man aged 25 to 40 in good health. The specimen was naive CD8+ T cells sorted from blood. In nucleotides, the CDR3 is TGTGCCAGCAGACGGAGACAGGGGGGAATCACAGATACGCAGTATTTT. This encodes CASRRRQGGITDTQYF.